This T cell receptor beta chain came from a study of T cell responses to AZD1222 COVID-19 vaccine. Some clones are missing from TCRdb's copy, which holds only in-frame ones; the method was immunoSEQ multiplex PCR. The data contain about 190,000 clones, 92% of them singletons. CDR3 length: 13 amino acids. Germline V gives CDR1 LNHDA, CDR2 SQIVND (reference sequence). The trim removed 10 bases at V and 1 base at J, leaving 5 bases unmatched. This rearrangement joins TRBV19 to TRBJ2-3, with 7 bases that match TRBD2. The TCR was taken from an adult in good health. This sample comprised peripheral blood, obtained on day 0 of AZD1222 vaccination. For the CDR3, the DNA is TGTGCCACTGTGGCGGGGGGCACAGATACGCAGTATTTT. Translated, it gives CATVAGGTDTQYF.